These T cell receptor beta chains were read from a single sample in a study of cytomegalovirus exposure and HLA in healthy donors. The protocol was immunoSEQ multiplex PCR, while the TCRdb copy is restricted to in-frame clones and leaves out a portion. The sample includes over 250,000 clones, about 86% of them seen just once. Source material: PBMCs. Receptor source: a woman younger than 35 in good health and CMV-seronegative. Both conserved end residues are part of each CDR3. D genes are given only for firm matches. A row's size may be missing; if present it is once, few, many or a size class.

cdr3_nt cdr3_aa d_call clone_size j_call v_call cdr3_length
TGCGCCAGCAGCTTGGCCCAGACAGACTACGAGCAGTACTTC CASSLAQTDYEQYF . . TRBJ2-7 TRBV5-1 14
TGTGCTAGTGGTTCCGACCCCGGGACATCCCAGTTCTTC CASGSDPGTSQFF . once TRBJ2-1 TRBV12-5 13
TGTGCCAGCAGTCGGACAATAGATGGCTACACCTTC CASSRTIDGYTF . few TRBJ1-2 TRBV25-1 12
TGTGCCTCAGCAATTTTAAGCGGGGAGACCTACGAGCAGTACTTC CASAILSGETYEQYF TRBD2 once TRBJ2-7 TRBV6-1 15
TGTGCCAGTAGTCCCCAGCTAGGACAGGGGTCCTACGAGCAGTACTTC CASSPQLGQGSYEQYF TRBD1 . TRBJ2-7 TRBV19 16
TGCGCCAGCAGCATTGAAGCCGTTAGCAATCAGCCCCAGCATTTT CASSIEAVSNQPQHF . . TRBJ1-5 TRBV4-3 15
TGTGCCAGCAGCCTCACTTGGACCCAGTACTTC CASSLTWTQYF . . TRBJ2-5 TRBV6-1 11
TGTGCCAGCAGCTTAGGCTTAGCGGTGGGGGAGCAGTACTTC CASSLGLAVGEQYF . . TRBJ2-7 TRBV7-9 14
TGTGCTAGCAGCTTAAGCCCGGGGGGGAACACCGGGGAGCTGTTTTTT CASSLSPGGNTGELFF TRBD2 . TRBJ2-2 TRBV7-7 16
TGCGCCAGCAGCCAAAGGGACAGGGTTGTAAACACTGAAGCTTTCTTT CASSQRDRVVNTEAFF TRBD1 . TRBJ1-1 TRBV4-1 16
TGTGCCAGCAGCTTCTTTTCCGGCGGCAGGGTCAATTCACCCCTCCACTTT CASSFFSGGRVNSPLHF . . TRBJ1-6 TRBV5-6 17
TGTGCCAGCAGCTTAGGCAGGGTTAGCACAGATACGCAGTATTTT CASSLGRVSTDTQYF . . TRBJ2-3 TRBV7-3 15
TGTGCCAGCAGCTTAGGAGGGGACTATGGCTACACCTTC CASSLGGDYGYTF . . TRBJ1-2 TRBV7-3 13
TGTGCCAGCAGCTTGGGACTAGCGGGGTTTGGGGATGAGCAGTTCTTC CASSLGLAGFGDEQFF TRBD2 . TRBJ2-1 TRBV13 16
TGTGCCAGCAGTTACTATGAAGGGGGCAGCTATGGCTACACCTTC CASSYYEGGSYGYTF TRBD1 few TRBJ1-2 TRBV6-5 15
TGTGCCAGCAGTTTCTCGGGACTCAACTACAATGAGCAGTTCTTC CASSFSGLNYNEQFF . . TRBJ2-1 TRBV6-6 15
TGTGCCAGCAGTTTGGGGACAGGGACGTCCTACGAGCAGTACTTC CASSLGTGTSYEQYF TRBD1 . TRBJ2-7 TRBV27 15
TGTGCCACCCTCGACAGGGGACGGGCTGGGGCCAACGTCCTGACTTTC CATLDRGRAGANVLTF TRBD1 . TRBJ2-6 TRBV14 16
TGTGCCATATCAGTTGGACAGGGGAACTATGGCTACACCTTC CAISVGQGNYGYTF TRBD1 few TRBJ1-2 TRBV10-3 14
TGTGCCAGCAGCCCTAACAGGGGTAACTATGGCTACACCTTC CASSPNRGNYGYTF TRBD1 once TRBJ1-2 TRBV7-8 14
TGCGCCAGCAGCCAAGATAGCCTAGCCGGATCAGATACGCAGTATTTT CASSQDSLAGSDTQYF . . TRBJ2-3 TRBV4-3 16
TGTGCCAGCAGTTTATTGGGCGGGGACTTCACTGATACGCAGTATTTT CASSLLGGDFTDTQYF . . TRBJ2-3 TRBV27 16
TGTGCTAGTGGTTTGGTACAGCGGGGGGATGGCTACACCTTC CASGLVQRGDGYTF . . TRBJ1-2 TRBV12-5 14
TGTGCCAGCAGCGTAGGGGACAGGGAGGCAGGGGCCAACGTCCTGACTTTC CASSVGDREAGANVLTF TRBD1 . TRBJ2-6 TRBV9 17
TGTGCCAGCAGCCCTTACATGAACACTGAAGCTTTCTTT CASSPYMNTEAFF . . TRBJ1-1 TRBV7-3 13